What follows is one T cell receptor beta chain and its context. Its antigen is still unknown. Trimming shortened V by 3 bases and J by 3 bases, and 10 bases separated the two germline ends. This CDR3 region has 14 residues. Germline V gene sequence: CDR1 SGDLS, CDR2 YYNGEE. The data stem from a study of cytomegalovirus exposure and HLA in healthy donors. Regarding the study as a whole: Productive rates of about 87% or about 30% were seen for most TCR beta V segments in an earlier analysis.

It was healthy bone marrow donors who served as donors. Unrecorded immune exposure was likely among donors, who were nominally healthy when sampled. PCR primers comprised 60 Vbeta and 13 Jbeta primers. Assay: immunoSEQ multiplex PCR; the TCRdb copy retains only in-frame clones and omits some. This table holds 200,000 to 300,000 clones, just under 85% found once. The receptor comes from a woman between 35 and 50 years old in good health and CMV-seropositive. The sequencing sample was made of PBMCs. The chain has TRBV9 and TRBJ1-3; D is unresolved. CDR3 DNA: TGTGCCAGCAGCGCCCCGTCGGGTGGAAACACCATATATTTT. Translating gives CASSAPSGGNTIYF.